This TCR beta chain was obtained from a study of T cells in Graves' hyperthyroidism and ophthalmopathy. Findings and limits, study-wide: Blood shared most expanded thyroid clonotypes above 0.001.

This clonotype was seen just once. Antigen specificity is unknown. This clone may be a read error of a much larger clone one base away. TCR beta CDR3 regions were amplified from RNA. A set of HTBI primers served as the primers for a first-round RT-PCR of the TCR CDR3. TCRdb reanalysed the multiplex PCR reads using MiXCR and keeps one entry per CDR3 protein. This sample has some 50,000 distinct CDR3 sequences; 48% occur once, and the top ten carry roughly 9.7%. For ophthalmopathy patients, the Clinical Activity Score was at least 3 and the NOSPECS grade at least 4; duration was under 3 months. Each diagnosis drew on symptoms, thyroxine, TRAb, thyroid ultrasound and orbital computed tomography findings. Extraction of PBMCs used around 9.6 ml of fresh peripheral blood. CDR3 length: 11 amino acids. The germline V gene encodes CDR1 LGHDT and CDR2 YNNKEL (reference sequence). V lost 6 bases and J lost 6, with 8 bases in between.

The sample was blood. This rearrangement joins TRBV3-1 to TRBJ2-5; TRBD1 or TRBD2 may be the D gene (5 bases each). This TCR was sampled from a woman between 45 and 60 years old with Graves' ophthalmopathy. The DNA for the CDR3 is TGTGCCAGCAGTTGGGGGAAGACCCAGTACTTC. The encoded protein is CASSWGKTQYF.